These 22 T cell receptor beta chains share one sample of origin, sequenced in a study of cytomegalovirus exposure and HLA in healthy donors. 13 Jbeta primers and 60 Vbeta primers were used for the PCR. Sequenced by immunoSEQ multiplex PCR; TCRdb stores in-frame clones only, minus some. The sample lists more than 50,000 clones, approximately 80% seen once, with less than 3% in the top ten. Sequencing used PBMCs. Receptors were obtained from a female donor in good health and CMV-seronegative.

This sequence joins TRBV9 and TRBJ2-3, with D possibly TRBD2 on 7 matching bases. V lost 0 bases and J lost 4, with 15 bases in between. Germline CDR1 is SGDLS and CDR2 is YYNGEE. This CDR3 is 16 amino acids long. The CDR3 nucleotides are TGTGCCAGCAGCGTAGAGTTCCTAGGGGGGGCAGATACGCAGTATTTT. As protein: CASSVEFLGGADTQYF.

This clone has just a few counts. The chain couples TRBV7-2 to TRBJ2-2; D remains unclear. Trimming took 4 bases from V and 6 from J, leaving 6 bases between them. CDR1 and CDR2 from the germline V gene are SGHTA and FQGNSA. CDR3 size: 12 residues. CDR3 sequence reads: CASSSLAGELFF. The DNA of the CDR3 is TGTGCCAGCAGCTCCCTAGCCGGGGAGCTGTTTTTT.

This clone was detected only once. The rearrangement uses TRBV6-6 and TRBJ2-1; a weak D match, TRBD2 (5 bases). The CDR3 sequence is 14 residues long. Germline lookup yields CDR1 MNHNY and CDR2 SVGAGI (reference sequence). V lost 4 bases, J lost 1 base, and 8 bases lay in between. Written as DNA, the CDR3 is TGTGCCAGCAGTTTAGGCGGGTCCTACAATGAGCAGTTCTTC. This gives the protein CASSLGGSYNEQFF.

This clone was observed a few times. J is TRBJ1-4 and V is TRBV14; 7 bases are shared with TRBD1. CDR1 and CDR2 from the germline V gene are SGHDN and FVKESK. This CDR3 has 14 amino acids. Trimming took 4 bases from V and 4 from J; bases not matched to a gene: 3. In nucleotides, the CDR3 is TGTGCCAGCAGCCGGACAGGCAATAATGAAAAACTGTTTTTT. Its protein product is CASSRTGNNEKLFF.

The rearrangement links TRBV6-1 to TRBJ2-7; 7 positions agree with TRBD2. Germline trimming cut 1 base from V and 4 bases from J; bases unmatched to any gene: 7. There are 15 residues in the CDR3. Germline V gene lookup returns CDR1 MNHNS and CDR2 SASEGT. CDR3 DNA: TGTGCCAGCAGTGAAGTGCCTGGGGGGGTTTACGAGCAGTACTTC. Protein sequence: CASSEVPGGVYEQYF.

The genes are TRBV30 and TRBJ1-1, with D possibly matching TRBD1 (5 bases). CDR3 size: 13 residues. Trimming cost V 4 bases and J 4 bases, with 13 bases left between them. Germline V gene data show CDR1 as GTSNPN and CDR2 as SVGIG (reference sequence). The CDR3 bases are TGTGCCTGGAAAAGGGGAGGGCCCACTGAAGCTTTCTTT. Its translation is CAWKRGGPTEAFF.

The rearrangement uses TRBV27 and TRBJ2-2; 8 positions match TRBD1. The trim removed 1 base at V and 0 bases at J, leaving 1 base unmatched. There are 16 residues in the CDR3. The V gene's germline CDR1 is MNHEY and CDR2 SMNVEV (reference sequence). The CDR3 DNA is TGTGCCAGCAGTTTATTGGGACAGGCGAACACCGGGGAGCTGTTTTTT. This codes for CASSLLGQANTGELFF.

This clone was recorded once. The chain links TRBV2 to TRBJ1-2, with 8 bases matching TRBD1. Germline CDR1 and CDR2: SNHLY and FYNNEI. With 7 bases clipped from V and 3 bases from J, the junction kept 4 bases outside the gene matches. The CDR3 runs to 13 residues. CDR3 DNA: TGTGCCAGCATACCAGGGGGCCACTATGGCTACACCTTC. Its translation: CASIPGGHYGYTF.

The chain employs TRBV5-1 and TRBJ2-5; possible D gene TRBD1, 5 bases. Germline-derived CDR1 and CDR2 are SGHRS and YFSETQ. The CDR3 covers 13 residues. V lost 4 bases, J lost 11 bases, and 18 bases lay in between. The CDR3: CASSPTWGLEQYF. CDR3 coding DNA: TGCGCCAGCAGCCCCACCTGGGGCCTGGAGCAGTACTTC. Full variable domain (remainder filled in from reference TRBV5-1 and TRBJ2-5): KAGVTQTPRYLIKTRGQQVTLSCSPISGHRSVSWYQQTPGQGLQFLFEYFSETQRNKGNFPGRFSGRQFSNSRSEMNVSTLELGDSALYLCASSPTWGLEQYFGPGTRLLVL.

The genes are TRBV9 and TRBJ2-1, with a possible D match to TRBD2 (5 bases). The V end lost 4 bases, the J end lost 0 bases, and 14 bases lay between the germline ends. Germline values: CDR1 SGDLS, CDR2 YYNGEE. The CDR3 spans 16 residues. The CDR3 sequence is CASSPSLGSSYNEQFF. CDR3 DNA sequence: TGTGCCAGCAGCCCTTCCCTGGGGAGCTCCTACAATGAGCAGTTCTTC.

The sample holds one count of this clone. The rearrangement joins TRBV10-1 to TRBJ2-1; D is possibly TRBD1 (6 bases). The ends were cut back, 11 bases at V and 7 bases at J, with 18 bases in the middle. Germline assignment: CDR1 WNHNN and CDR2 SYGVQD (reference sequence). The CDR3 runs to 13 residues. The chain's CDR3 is CAETPGQPNEQFF. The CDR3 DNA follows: TGCGCCGAGACTCCCGGACAGCCGAATGAGCAGTTCTTC.

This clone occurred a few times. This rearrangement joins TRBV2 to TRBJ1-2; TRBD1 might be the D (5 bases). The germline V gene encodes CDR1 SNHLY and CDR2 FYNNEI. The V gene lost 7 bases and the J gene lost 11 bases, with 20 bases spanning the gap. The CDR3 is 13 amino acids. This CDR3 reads CASNGWGRVGYTF. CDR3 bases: TGTGCCAGCAATGGTTGGGGCCGAGTGGGGTACACCTTC.

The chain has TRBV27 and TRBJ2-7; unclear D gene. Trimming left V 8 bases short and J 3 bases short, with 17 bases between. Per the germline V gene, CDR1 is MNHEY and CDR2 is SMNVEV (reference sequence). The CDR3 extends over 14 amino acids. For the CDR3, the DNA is TGTGCCAGCCGATTCGTCCCCGCACACTACGAGCAGTACTTC. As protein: CASRFVPAHYEQYF.

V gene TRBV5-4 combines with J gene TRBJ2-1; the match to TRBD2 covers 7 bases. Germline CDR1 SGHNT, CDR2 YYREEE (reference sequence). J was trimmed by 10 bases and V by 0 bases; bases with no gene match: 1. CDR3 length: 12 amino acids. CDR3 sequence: CASSLGEGEQFF. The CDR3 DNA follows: TGTGCCAGCAGCTTGGGGGAGGGCGAGCAGTTCTTC.

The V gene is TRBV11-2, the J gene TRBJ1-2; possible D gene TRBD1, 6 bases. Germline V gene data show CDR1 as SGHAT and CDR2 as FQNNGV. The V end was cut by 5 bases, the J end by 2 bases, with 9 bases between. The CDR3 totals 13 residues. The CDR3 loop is CASSAGQNYGYTF. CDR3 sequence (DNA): TGTGCCAGCAGCGCCGGACAGAACTATGGCTACACCTTC.

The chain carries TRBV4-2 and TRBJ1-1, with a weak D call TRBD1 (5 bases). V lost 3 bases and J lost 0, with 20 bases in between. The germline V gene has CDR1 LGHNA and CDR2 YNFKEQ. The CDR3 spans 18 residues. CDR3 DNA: TGTGCCAGCAGCCAGAGCTCTTCGGGGGGATTTATGAACACTGAAGCTTTCTTT. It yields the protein CASSQSSSGGFMNTEAFF.

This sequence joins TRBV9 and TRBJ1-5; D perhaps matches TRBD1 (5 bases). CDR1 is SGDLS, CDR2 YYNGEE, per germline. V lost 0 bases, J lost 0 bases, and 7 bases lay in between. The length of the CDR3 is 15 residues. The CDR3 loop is CASSVGTLSNQPQHF. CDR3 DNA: TGTGCCAGCAGCGTAGGGACACTTAGCAATCAGCCCCAGCATTTT.

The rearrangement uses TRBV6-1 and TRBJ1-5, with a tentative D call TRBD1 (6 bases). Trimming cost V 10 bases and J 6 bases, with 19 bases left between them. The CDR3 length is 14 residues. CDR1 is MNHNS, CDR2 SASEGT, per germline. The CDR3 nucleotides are TGTGCCAACGCTCGACAGGCGGGCGGTCAGCCCCAGCATTTT. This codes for CANARQAGGQPQHF.

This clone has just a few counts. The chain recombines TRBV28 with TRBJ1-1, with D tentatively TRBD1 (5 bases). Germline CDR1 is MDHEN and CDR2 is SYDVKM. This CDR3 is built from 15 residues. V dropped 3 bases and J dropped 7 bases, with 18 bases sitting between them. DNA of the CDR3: TGTGCCAGCAGTTTGCCCTGGGGCAGGGCTGATGAAGCTTTCTTT. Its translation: CASSLPWGRADEAFF. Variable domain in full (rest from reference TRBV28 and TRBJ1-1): DVKVTQSSRYLVKRTGEKVFLECVQDMDHENMFWYRQDPGLGLRLIYFSYDVKMKEKGDIPEGYSVSREKKERFSLILESASTNQTSMYLCASSLPWGRADEAFFGQGTRLTVV.

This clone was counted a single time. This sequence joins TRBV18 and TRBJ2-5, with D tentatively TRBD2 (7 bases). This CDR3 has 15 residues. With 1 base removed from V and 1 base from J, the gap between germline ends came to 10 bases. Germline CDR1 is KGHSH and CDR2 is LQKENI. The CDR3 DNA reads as TGTGCCAGCTCACCACAGGGGGGGTCCCAAGAGACCCAGTACTTC. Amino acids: CASSPQGGSQETQYF. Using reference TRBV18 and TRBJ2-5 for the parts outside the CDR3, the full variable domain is NAGVMQNPRHLVRRRGQEARLRCSPMKGHSHVYWYRQLPEEGLKFMVYLQKENIIDESGMPKERFSAEFPKEGPSILRIQQVVRGDSAAYFCASSPQGGSQETQYFGPGTRLLVL.

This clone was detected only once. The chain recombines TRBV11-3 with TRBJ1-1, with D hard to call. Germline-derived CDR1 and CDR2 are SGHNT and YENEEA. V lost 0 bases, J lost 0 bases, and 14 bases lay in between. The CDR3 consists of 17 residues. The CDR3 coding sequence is TGTGCCAGCAGCTTAGACGACTGGCGGTCCATGAACACTGAAGCTTTCTTT. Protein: CASSLDDWRSMNTEAFF.

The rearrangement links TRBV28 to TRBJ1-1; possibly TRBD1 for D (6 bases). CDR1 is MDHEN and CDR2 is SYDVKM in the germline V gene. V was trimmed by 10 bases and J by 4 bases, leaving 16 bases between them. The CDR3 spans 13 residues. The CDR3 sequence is CATWSGVATEAFF. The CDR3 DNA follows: TGTGCCACCTGGTCAGGGGTGGCCACTGAAGCTTTCTTT.